These T cell receptor beta chains were read from a single sample in a study of blood T cell repertoires in COVID-19. Clones were read by immunoSEQ multiplex PCR, and TCRdb kept only the in-frame ones, dropping some. The sample carries 90,000 to 150,000 clones, roughly three quarters recorded once. The sample was peripheral blood. Every receptor here comes from a human donor in a cohort sampled during active COVID-19. Both conserved end residues are part of each CDR3. The D gene is left open where the match is weak. A row's size may be missing; if present it is once, few, many or a size class.

clone size,J gene,D gene,V gene,CDR3 protein,CDR3 DNA
-,TRBJ1-1,TRBD1,TRBV6-2/TRBV6-3,CASSYSTGTGPSNTEAFF,TGTGCCAGCAGTTACTCAACGGGGACAGGGCCTTCTAACACTGAAGCTTTCTTT
-,TRBJ1-6,TRBD1,TRBV7-2,CASSLDDRGNSPLHF,TGTGCCAGCAGCTTAGATGACAGGGGGAATTCACCCCTCCACTTT
-,TRBJ2-7,TRBD1,TRBV6-5,CASSSRDSLTYEQYF,TGTGCCAGCAGTTCACGGGACAGCTTAACCTACGAGCAGTACTTC
-,TRBJ2-5,-,TRBV11-3,CASSLGPGQETQYF,TGTGCCAGCAGCTTAGGACCAGGCCAAGAGACCCAGTACTTC
-,TRBJ1-1,-,TRBV7-8,CASSLGGRGQNTEAFF,TGTGCCAGCAGCTTAGGGGGCCGGGGACAGAACACTGAAGCTTTCTTT
-,TRBJ1-1,-,TRBV28,CASSWARTMNTEAFF,TGTGCCAGCAGCTGGGCCAGGACAATGAACACTGAAGCTTTCTTT
-,TRBJ2-7,TRBD1,TRBV4-1,CASSQETGQPYEQYF,TGCGCCAGCAGCCAAGAAACGGGACAGCCCTACGAGCAGTACTTC
few,TRBJ1-5,-,TRBV19,CASSISGSSNQPQHF,TGTGCCAGTAGTATATCCGGGTCTAGCAATCAGCCCCAGCATTTT
-,TRBJ1-2,TRBD1,TRBV29-1,CSAQAGQGEGYTF,TGCAGCGCCCAGGCCGGGCAGGGGGAAGGCTACACCTTC
few,TRBJ1-1,-,TRBV11-3,CASSPGSPYLEAFF,TGTGCCAGCAGCCCCGGTTCCCCCTACCTAGAAGCTTTCTTT
once,TRBJ1-6,-,TRBV18,CASSPGSGNSPLHF,TGTGCCAGCTCACCAGGCAGTGGTAATTCACCCCTCCACTTT
-,TRBJ1-1,-,TRBV25-1,CASSLDSWSNTEAFF,TGTGCCAGCAGTTTGGACAGTTGGTCGAACACTGAAGCTTTCTTT
-,TRBJ1-5,-,TRBV6-5,CASYEGEVGNQPQHF,TGTGCCAGCTACGAAGGGGAGGTTGGCAATCAGCCCCAGCATTTT
-,TRBJ1-2,TRBD1,TRBV6-5,CASRQGAGYGYTF,TGTGCCAGCCGACAGGGGGCTGGCTATGGCTACACCTTC
-,TRBJ2-7,TRBD1,TRBV7-9,CASSPSLDRGNEQYF,TGTGCCAGCAGCCCGTCCCTGGACAGGGGAAACGAGCAGTACTTC
-,TRBJ1-2,TRBD1,TRBV13,CASSLGTGGAAGYGYTF,TGTGCCAGCAGCCTAGGGACAGGGGGCGCTGCGGGCTATGGCTACACCTTC
-,TRBJ1-1,TRBD1,TRBV2,CASSEWGQGSGTEAFF,TGTGCCAGCAGTGAATGGGGACAGGGGTCGGGGACTGAAGCTTTCTTT
-,TRBJ2-1,-,TRBV6-6,CASSYPRELPNEQFF,TGTGCCAGCAGTTACCCGAGGGAGCTGCCTAATGAGCAGTTCTTC
-,TRBJ2-7,-,TRBV30,CAWSWRAAIPYEQYF,TGTGCCTGGAGTTGGAGGGCCGCTATCCCCTACGAGCAGTACTTC
few,TRBJ1-5,-,TRBV5-5,CASSLEQGNQPQHF,TGTGCCAGCAGCTTGGAACAGGGCAATCAGCCCCAGCATTTT
-,TRBJ1-3,-,TRBV7-8,CASSLVAVGSGNTIYF,TGTGCCAGCAGCTTAGTGGCGGTCGGCTCTGGAAACACCATATATTTT
-,TRBJ2-7,TRBD2,TRBV4-1,CASSPGTSGGPYEQYF,TGCGCCAGCAGCCCAGGGACTAGCGGGGGCCCCTACGAGCAGTACTTC
-,TRBJ1-2,-,TRBV28,CASSNRVAPNYGYTF,TGTGCCAGCAGTAACAGGGTTGCTCCTAACTATGGCTACACCTTC
few,TRBJ1-2,-,TRBV27,CASSSPPWQGGGYTF,TGTGCCAGCAGTTCACCACCATGGCAGGGTGGCGGCTACACCTTC
few,TRBJ1-5,-,TRBV7-3,CASSLGGSGQPQHF,TGTGCCAGCAGCTTAGGAGGGAGCGGTCAGCCCCAGCATTTT
-,TRBJ1-2,-,TRBV5-1,CASSHPDSIGYTF,TGCGCCAGCAGCCACCCGGACAGCATTGGCTACACCTTC
-,TRBJ1-2,-,TRBV2,CASSEAGVGGYGYTF,TGTGCCAGCAGTGAAGCTGGGGTCGGCGGGTATGGCTACACCTTC
-,TRBJ1-2,TRBD1,TRBV6-5,CASSYSRTGVGYTF,TGTGCCAGCAGTTACTCCCGGACAGGGGTTGGCTACACCTTC
few,TRBJ2-7,-,TRBV7-8,CASSLTDSYEQYF,TGTGCCAGCAGCTTAACAGACTCCTACGAGCAGTACTTC
-,TRBJ1-5,-,TRBV7-9,CASSLEGAAEGNQPQHF,TGTGCCAGCAGCTTAGAGGGAGCGGCCGAGGGCAATCAGCCCCAGCATTTT
-,TRBJ1-2,-,TRBV20-1,CSARDSYGYTF,TGCAGTGCTAGAGACAGCTATGGCTACACCTTC
few,TRBJ2-7,TRBD2,TRBV4-1,CASSQALAGGLEQYF,TGCGCCAGCAGCCAGGCCCTAGCGGGGGGGCTCGAGCAGTACTTC
once,TRBJ1-1,TRBD1,TRBV3-1/TRBV3-2,CASSQVQGALTEAFF,TGTGCCAGCAGCCAAGTTCAGGGGGCCCTCACTGAAGCTTTCTTT
-,TRBJ2-5,-,TRBV28,CASRKAAGLETQYF,TGTGCCAGCAGAAAAGCGGCGGGTTTAGAGACCCAGTACTTC
-,TRBJ2-7,-,TRBV5-4,CASSLFPGTYEQYF,TGTGCCAGCAGCTTGTTCCCGGGAACCTACGAGCAGTACTTC
-,TRBJ1-1,-,TRBV6-5,CASSYGRVNTEAFF,TGTGCCAGCAGTTACGGCAGGGTAAACACTGAAGCTTTCTTT